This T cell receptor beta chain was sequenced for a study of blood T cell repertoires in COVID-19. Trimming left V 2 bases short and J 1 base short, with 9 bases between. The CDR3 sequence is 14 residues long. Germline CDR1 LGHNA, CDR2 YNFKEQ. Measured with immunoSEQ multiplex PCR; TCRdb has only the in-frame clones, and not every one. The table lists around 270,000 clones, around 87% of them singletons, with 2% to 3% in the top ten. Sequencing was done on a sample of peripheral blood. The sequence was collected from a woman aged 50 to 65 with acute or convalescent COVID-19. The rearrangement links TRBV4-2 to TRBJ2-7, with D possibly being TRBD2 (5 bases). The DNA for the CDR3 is TGTGCCAGCAGCCAAACTAGGGTTTCCTACGAGCAGTACTTC. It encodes CASSQTRVSYEQYF.